The 14 T cell receptor beta chains below were found in one sample sequenced in a study of T cell responses to AZD1222 COVID-19 vaccine. Only in-frame clones appear in the TCRdb table, and some are missing; sequencing was by immunoSEQ multiplex PCR. The repertoire has roughly 150,000 clones, roughly 91% of them found once; the top ten carry approximately 5.9%. The sequencing used peripheral blood, collected 28 days after the second AZD1222 dose. The origin of the receptors is an adult who received the AZD1222 COVID-19 vaccine.

This sequence joins TRBV28 and TRBJ1-5; 7 bases map to TRBD1. The CDR3 has 19 amino acids. Per the germline V gene, CDR1 is MDHEN and CDR2 is SYDVKM. After removal of 7 bases from V and 0 bases from J, the junction contained 18 bases not matched to a gene. CDR3 sequence reads: CASTAPGQPMIYSNQPQHF. In nucleotides, the CDR3 is TGTGCCAGCACCGCTCCGGGACAGCCCATGATATATAGCAATCAGCCCCAGCATTTT.

This clone was picked up a small number of times. The chain employs TRBV3-1 (or the pseudogene TRBV3-2) and TRBJ2-7; 7 nucleotides align to TRBD2. Germline lookup yields CDR1 LGHDT and CDR2 YNNKEL (reference sequence). The V gene end was trimmed by 0 bases and the J gene end by 6 bases; junction bases not matched to a gene: 5. This CDR3 is built from 14 residues. The CDR3 DNA reads TGTGCCAGCAGCCAAGACGCGGGAGCCCGCGAGCAGTACTTC. Its protein is CASSQDAGAREQYF.

The chain joins TRBV7-9 to TRBJ1-2; a possible D gene is TRBD1 (6 bases). This CDR3 has 14 residues. Trimming removed 4 bases from V and 5 bases from J, with 14 bases in between. Looked up from germline, CDR1 is SEHNR and CDR2 is FQNEAQ (reference sequence). CDR3 in amino acids: CASSYETGLYGYTF. As DNA, the CDR3 is TGTGCCAGCAGCTATGAGACAGGATTATATGGCTACACCTTC.

V usage is TRBV9 and J usage is TRBJ1-1; the D gene is possibly TRBD1 (6 bases). In germline, CDR1 is SGDLS, CDR2 YYNGEE. Trimming shortened V by 2 bases and J by 6 bases, and 17 bases separated the two germline ends. The CDR3 extends over 15 amino acids. CDR3 in amino acids: CASSVGTPPRAEAFF. The CDR3 DNA is TGTGCCAGCAGCGTGGGGACACCCCCACGGGCTGAAGCTTTCTTT.

The V gene is TRBV7-9, the J gene TRBJ2-4; 8 bases agree with TRBD2. The CDR3 runs to 15 residues. CDR1 and CDR2 (germline): SEHNR, FQNEAQ (reference sequence). The junction had 10 bases not matched to a gene; V was cut back by 0 bases and J by 12 bases. The chain's CDR3 is CASSLASGSAGGQYF. The DNA for the CDR3 is TGTGCCAGCAGCTTAGCATCCGGGAGCGCGGGAGGTCAGTACTTC.

This chain joins TRBV6-5 and TRBJ2-2; possible D gene TRBD2, 5 bases. The CDR3 runs to 16 residues. Germline V gene sequence: CDR1 MNHEY, CDR2 SVGAGI. The germline V and J ends were trimmed by 0 bases and 6 bases, with 14 bases remaining between them. CDR3 loop: CASSYSRGQAAGELFF. The DNA for the CDR3 is TGTGCCAGCAGTTACTCCCGGGGTCAGGCGGCCGGGGAGCTGTTTTTT.

The genes are TRBV7-2 and TRBJ2-3; D remains unclear. Germline loops: CDR1 SGHTA, CDR2 FQGNSA. The V end lost 4 bases, the J end lost 3 bases, and 11 bases lay between the germline ends. The CDR3 is 14 residues long. This CDR3 is CASSSRGWTDTQYF. CDR3 nucleotides: TGTGCCAGCAGCTCACGTGGTTGGACAGATACGCAGTATTTT.

The genes are TRBV27 and TRBJ1-5; 7 bases agree with TRBD1. Germline V gene data show CDR1 as MNHEY and CDR2 as SMNVEV (reference sequence). The length of the CDR3 is 16 residues. V trimming: 0 bases; J trimming: 5 bases; junction bases outside the gene matches: 7. Written as DNA, the CDR3 is TGTGCCAGCAGTTTATCACCGACAGGGAACGATCAGCCCCAGCATTTT. This sequence encodes CASSLSPTGNDQPQHF.

This sequence joins TRBV5-1 and TRBJ1-4; tentative D call: TRBD1 (6 bases). This CDR3 comprises 16 residues. The germline V gene encodes CDR1 SGHRS and CDR2 YFSETQ. V dropped 3 bases and J dropped 3 bases, with 15 bases sitting between them. In DNA form, the CDR3 reads TGCGCCAGCAGCTCCCGACAGGTTGGGTCTAATGAAAAACTGTTTTTT. This encodes CASSSRQVGSNEKLFF.

This rearrangement joins TRBV5-1 to TRBJ2-1; 9 bases map to TRBD2. The CDR3 is 16 residues long. The germline V gene encodes CDR1 SGHRS and CDR2 YFSETQ. The J segment lost 7 bases and the V segment lost 0 bases, leaving 8 bases of the junction unmatched. CDR3 nucleotides: TGCGCCAGCAGCTTGGATGGCGGGGGGGCTAAGAATGAGCAGTTCTTC. Translating it yields CASSLDGGGAKNEQFF. The full variable domain, its missing parts supplied by reference TRBV5-1 and TRBJ2-1, is KAGVTQTPRYLIKTRGQQVTLSCSPISGHRSVSWYQQTPGQGLQFLFEYFSETQRNKGNFPGRFSGRQFSNSRSEMNVSTLELGDSALYLCASSLDGGGAKNEQFFGPGTRLTVL.

This chain joins TRBV7-9 and TRBJ2-5, with 7 bases fitting TRBD1. This CDR3 is built from 19 residues. With 0 bases clipped from V and 2 bases from J, the junction kept 15 bases outside the gene matches. The germline gives CDR1 SEHNR, CDR2 FQNEAQ (reference sequence). The CDR3 nucleotides are TGTGCCAGCAGCTTAGCGCGAAGGGGGCGCGGGCCCTCTCAAGAGACCCAGTACTTC. Its protein product is CASSLARRGRGPSQETQYF.

The rearrangement joins TRBV27 to TRBJ2-7; no firm D call. The V and J ends lost 2 bases and 9 bases respectively, with 14 bases between them. The CDR3 is 13 residues long. Germline V gene data show CDR1 as MNHEY and CDR2 as SMNVEV (reference sequence). For the CDR3, the DNA is TGTGCCAGCAGTTTAGAGCGATCTCAACGGCAGTACTTC. Amino acids: CASSLERSQRQYF.

This chain uses TRBV6-5 with TRBJ1-4; 8 nucleotides align to TRBD1. Germline V gene sequence: CDR1 MNHEY, CDR2 SVGAGI. This CDR3 contains 15 residues. V shed 6 bases and J 3 bases; nucleotides not matched to a gene: 6. CDR3 in DNA: TGTGCCAGCAGACTCCTGGACAGGGCTAATGAAAAACTGTTTTTT. This sequence encodes CASRLLDRANEKLFF.

J is TRBJ2-3 and V is TRBV5-4, with 10 bases matching TRBD2. The CDR3 is 16 amino acids. J lost 2 bases, V lost 1 base, and 4 bases had no gene match. Germline lookup yields CDR1 SGHNT and CDR2 YYREEE (reference sequence). In DNA, the CDR3 is TGTGCCAGCAGCTTGCGAACTAGCGGGGCCACAGATACGCAGTATTTT. Protein sequence: CASSLRTSGATDTQYF.